This T cell receptor beta chain was obtained from a study of blood T cell repertoires in COVID-19. Produced via immunoSEQ multiplex PCR; TCRdb's table is partial and in-frame only. Found here are roughly 39,000 clones, around 89% of them singletons; the top ten hold 7% to 9.5%. This clone was seen a few times. The specimen sequenced was peripheral blood. The TCR originated in a young man with active or convalescent COVID-19.

The CDR3 protein is CASSSPGLAGNEQFF. CDR3 nucleotide sequence: TGTGCCAGCAGCTCACCGGGACTAGCGGGCAATGAGCAGTTCTTC. V usage is TRBV6-6 and J usage is TRBJ2-1; 12 bases map to TRBD2. V dropped 6 bases and J dropped 6; count of bases not matched to a gene: 6. Germline lookup yields CDR1 MNHNY and CDR2 SVGAGI (reference sequence). This CDR3 has 15 amino acids.